A single sample gave rise to the 15 T cell receptor beta chains below, sequenced in a study of cytomegalovirus exposure and HLA in healthy donors. PCR employed 60 Vbeta and 13 Jbeta primers. Profiled with immunoSEQ multiplex PCR; TCRdb holds only in-frame clones, not every one. The profile shows around 130,000 clones, about 70% of them singletons. The sequenced material came from PBMCs. The receptor set was obtained from a woman between 40 and 50 years old in good health and CMV-seropositive.

The rearrangement uses TRBV6-5 and TRBJ1-4; 7 bases are a match to TRBD1. J lost 5 bases, V lost 2 bases, and 5 bases had no gene match. CDR3 length: 15 amino acids. Germline assignment: CDR1 MNHEY and CDR2 SVGAGI. The chain's CDR3 is CASSYGTVGNEKLFF. CDR3 in DNA: TGTGCCAGCAGTTACGGGACAGTGGGAAATGAAAAACTGTTTTTT.

This chain uses TRBV9 with TRBJ2-5; TRBD2 agrees at 8 bases. The CDR3 is 16 residues long. V shed 0 bases, J shed 1 base, and the junction held 5 bases outside the gene matches. Looked up from germline, CDR1 is SGDLS and CDR2 is YYNGEE. CDR3 protein: CASSVGSGSGQETQYF. The CDR3 region has the DNA TGTGCCAGCAGCGTAGGAAGCGGGAGTGGCCAAGAGACCCAGTACTTC.

This clone showed up just a few times. The chain couples TRBV10-3 to TRBJ2-1, with 11 positions matching TRBD2. In germline, CDR1 is ENHRY, CDR2 SYGVKD. The CDR3 has 15 residues. Unmatched junction bases numbered 9, after V lost 3 bases and J lost 11 bases. This CDR3 reads CAISEGLAGVAQQFF. The CDR3 DNA reads TGTGCCATCAGTGAAGGACTAGCGGGCGTTGCCCAGCAGTTCTTC.

Concerning this clone itself: Other DNA sequences in this sample translate to the same CDR3. This sequence joins TRBV5-1 and TRBJ1-2; TRBD1 agrees at 9 bases. The germline V gene encodes CDR1 SGHRS and CDR2 YFSETQ. The CDR3 contains 15 residues. Unmatched junction bases numbered 4, after V lost 0 bases and J lost 4 bases. CDR3 sequence: CASSLGGTGPYGYTF. DNA of the CDR3: TGCGCCAGCAGCTTGGGCGGGACAGGGCCCTATGGCTACACCTTC. The whole variable domain, remainder taken from reference TRBV5-1 and TRBJ1-2, is KAGVTQTPRYLIKTRGQQVTLSCSPISGHRSVSWYQQTPGQGLQFLFEYFSETQRNKGNFPGRFSGRQFSNSRSEMNVSTLELGDSALYLCASSLGGTGPYGYTFGSGTRLTVV.

This clone occurred a few times. The V call is TRBV18, the J call TRBJ1-1; D is undetermined. The V and J ends lost 0 bases and 0 bases respectively, with 5 bases between them. CDR3 length: 14 amino acids. CDR1 KGHSH and CDR2 LQKENI come from the germline V gene. CDR3 coding DNA: TGTGCCAGCTCACCACCCTTCGTGAACACTGAAGCTTTCTTT. It specifies CASSPPFVNTEAFF.

V usage is TRBV19 and J usage is TRBJ1-5; D remains unclear. Germline V gene sequence: CDR1 LNHDA, CDR2 SQIVND (reference sequence). V shed 3 bases and J shed 5 bases, with 11 bases lying between them. CDR3 length equals 14 residues. The CDR3 region has the DNA TGTGCCAGTAGTATTCGCTCCGGAGATCAGCCCCAGCATTTT. Amino acid sequence: CASSIRSGDQPQHF.

J is TRBJ2-4 and V is TRBV7-3, with 7 bases aligning to TRBD2. The CDR3 consists of 16 residues. The germline gives CDR1 SGHTA, CDR2 FQGTGA. V gave up 2 bases and J gave up 0 bases; unmatched junction bases: 4. As DNA, the CDR3 is TGTGCCAGCAGCTTAGAGGCGGGAGTAGCCAAAAACATTCAGTACTTC. Translated, it gives CASSLEAGVAKNIQYF.

This chain uses TRBV19 with TRBJ2-2; 10 bases agree with TRBD1. In germline, CDR1 is LNHDA, CDR2 SQIVND (reference sequence). This CDR3 contains 14 residues. V gave up 6 bases and J gave up 6 bases; unmatched junction bases: 4. The CDR3 DNA sequence: TGTGCCAGTAGCCGGGACAGGGGTCCCGGGGAGCTGTTTTTT. The encoded protein is CASSRDRGPGELFF.

This clone was detected only once. V is TRBV6-5 and J is TRBJ1-5; D is unclear. The CDR3 is 10 amino acids. V shed 8 bases and J shed 5 bases, with 4 bases lying between them. The germline V gene encodes CDR1 MNHEY and CDR2 SVGAGI. This CDR3 reads CASGDQPQHF. DNA of the CDR3: TGTGCCAGCGGAGATCAGCCCCAGCATTTT.

This clone has only a few counts. This chain uses TRBV5-1 with TRBJ2-4, with 12 bases lining up with TRBD1. Trimming removed 3 bases from V and 0 bases from J; junction bases left unmatched: 13. Germline values: CDR1 SGHRS, CDR2 YFSETQ. The CDR3 covers 20 residues. The CDR3 sequence: CASSWQTGTGGQTAKNIQYF. DNA for the CDR3: TGCGCCAGCAGCTGGCAAACCGGGACAGGGGGCCAGACAGCCAAAAACATTCAGTACTTC.

V usage is TRBV6-6 and J usage is TRBJ1-5; tentative D call: TRBD1 (5 bases). Germline lookup yields CDR1 MNHNY and CDR2 SVGAGI (reference sequence). The CDR3 length is 15 residues. Trimming pared 4 bases from V and 1 base from J, leaving 11 bases between. The CDR3 sequence is CASSFSDRSNQPQHF. DNA for the CDR3: TGTGCCAGCAGTTTTTCCGACAGAAGCAATCAGCCCCAGCATTTT.

This chain joins TRBV6-1 and TRBJ2-5; D might be TRBD1 (5 bases). The CDR3 is made up of 16 amino acids. Germline values: CDR1 MNHNS, CDR2 SASEGT. V was pared by 0 bases and J by 2 bases, with 13 bases between. In nucleotides, the CDR3 is TGTGCCAGCAGTGAAGCGCTTCGTGGGGCACAAGAGACCCAGTACTTC. Protein product: CASSEALRGAQETQYF.

The chain uses TRBV9 and TRBJ2-6, with 7 bases aligning to TRBD1. The V gene's germline CDR1 is SGDLS and CDR2 YYNGEE. The CDR3 has 17 amino acids. V was pared by 3 bases and J by 4 bases, with 10 bases of the junction left unmatched. CDR3 bases: TGTGCCAGCAGCGAACAGCGACAGGGTCCCGGGGCCAACGTCCTGACTTTC. Its protein product is CASSEQRQGPGANVLTF.

The J gene is TRBJ2-2, the V gene TRBV6-4, with D maybe TRBD2 (6 bases). This CDR3 is built from 13 residues. V gave up 5 bases and J gave up 5 bases, with 9 bases separating them. Per the germline V gene, CDR1 is MRHNA and CDR2 is SNTAGT. The CDR3 DNA reads TGTGCCAGCAGTCTTAGCGGAACCGGGGAGCTGTTTTTT. It yields the protein CASSLSGTGELFF.

The chain recombines TRBV28 with TRBJ2-5; TRBD1 matches at 8 bases. J lost 5 bases, V lost 3 bases, and 8 bases had no gene match. CDR3 length equals 15 residues. CDR1 is MDHEN and CDR2 is SYDVKM in the germline V gene. In nucleotides, the CDR3 is TGTGCCAGCAGTTTTGAGGACAGGGTGCGGGAGACCCAGTACTTC. This gives the protein CASSFEDRVRETQYF.